This TCR beta chain was documented in a study of cytomegalovirus exposure and HLA in healthy donors. Study observations and caveats: For most TCR beta V segments, an earlier analysis put the productive rate at about 90% or about 30% of the time. Reportedly, cytomegalovirus status was diagnosed with high sensitivity and specificity.

The CDR3 contains 13 residues. Per germline, CDR1 SQVTM and CDR2 ANQGSEA. V lost 0 bases and J lost 7, with 12 bases in between. PCR involved 60 Vbeta and 13 Jbeta primers. TCRdb's copy holds only in-frame clones and misses some; the assay was immunoSEQ multiplex PCR. The top ten hold 5% to 6.5% of the sample, which has 200,000 to 250,000 clones, roughly 82% seen once. Concerning this clone: Antigen unknown.

The sequence derives from a woman aged 40-49 years in good health and CMV-seropositive. Sequencing input: PBMCs. The chain couples TRBV29-1 to TRBJ1-2; D is possibly TRBD1 (5 bases). The CDR3 loop reads CSVEEGQGSGYTF. The CDR3 DNA follows: TGCAGCGTTGAAGAAGGCCAGGGTAGTGGCTACACCTTC.